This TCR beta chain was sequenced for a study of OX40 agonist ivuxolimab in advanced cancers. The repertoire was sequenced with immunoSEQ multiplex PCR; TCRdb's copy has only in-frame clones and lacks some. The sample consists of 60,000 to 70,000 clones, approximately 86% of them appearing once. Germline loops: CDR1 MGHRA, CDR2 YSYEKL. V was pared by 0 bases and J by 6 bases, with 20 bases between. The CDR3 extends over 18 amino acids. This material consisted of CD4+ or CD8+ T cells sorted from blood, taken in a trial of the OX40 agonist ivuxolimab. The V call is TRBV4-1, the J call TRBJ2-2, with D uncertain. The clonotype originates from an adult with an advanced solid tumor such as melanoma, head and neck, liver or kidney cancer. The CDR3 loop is CASSQDPFPAGRAGELFF. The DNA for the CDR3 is TGCGCCAGCAGCCAAGATCCGTTCCCAGCCGGACGCGCCGGGGAGCTGTTTTTT.